This entry lists 16 T cell receptor beta chains sequenced from one sample in a study of T cell responses to AZD1222 COVID-19 vaccine. The repertoire was sequenced with immunoSEQ multiplex PCR; TCRdb's copy has only in-frame clones and lacks some. The sample shows 130,000 to 150,000 clones, 85% to 95% of them seen only once. Sequenced here: peripheral blood, sampled on day 0 of AZD1222 vaccination. These receptors were taken from an adult in good health.

This chain uses TRBV5-1 with TRBJ2-4; the match to TRBD1 covers 7 bases. CDR1 SGHRS and CDR2 YFSETQ come from the germline V gene. Trimming at V came to 2 bases and at J to 8 bases, leaving 4 bases not matched to a gene. The CDR3 spans 13 residues. This CDR3 reads CASSLQGSDIQYF. CDR3 nucleotide sequence: TGCGCCAGCAGCTTACAGGGGTCTGACATTCAGTACTTC. Drawing the rest from reference TRBV5-1 and TRBJ2-4, the complete variable domain is KAGVTQTPRYLIKTRGQQVTLSCSPISGHRSVSWYQQTPGQGLQFLFEYFSETQRNKGNFPGRFSGRQFSNSRSEMNVSTLELGDSALYLCASSLQGSDIQYFGAGTRLSVL.

The CDR3 DNA sequence: TGTGCCAGCAGCCCCAACGCCGGGGCCAACGTCCTGACTTTC. Translation gives CASSPNAGANVLTF. J is TRBJ2-6 and V is TRBV3-1 (or the pseudogene TRBV3-2); D remains ambiguous. Trimming removed 4 bases at V and 4 bases at J, with 8 bases between. Per the germline V gene, CDR1 is LGHDT and CDR2 is YNNKEL (reference sequence). This CDR3 is 14 amino acids long.

The chain couples TRBV4-1 to TRBJ1-4, with 7 bases that match TRBD1. With 1 base clipped from V and 9 bases from J, the junction kept 2 bases outside the gene matches. Germline loops: CDR1 MGHRA, CDR2 YSYEKL. The CDR3 has 13 amino acids. The CDR3 loop is CASSQVDRQKLFF. The CDR3 nucleotides are TGCGCCAGCAGCCAAGTGGACAGGCAAAAACTGTTTTTT.

V is TRBV18 and J is TRBJ2-1; the D is unclear. The CDR3 runs to 15 residues. The germline CDR1 and CDR2 sequences are KGHSH and LQKENI. V was clipped by 4 bases and J by 0 bases, with 10 bases between them. DNA of the CDR3: TGTGCCAGCTCACGAGCTCGTCCCTCCTACAATGAGCAGTTCTTC. Protein sequence: CASSRARPSYNEQFF.

The gene calls are TRBV11-3 and TRBJ1-2; D perhaps matches TRBD1 (5 bases). V lost 1 base to trimming and J lost 8 bases, with 11 bases between them. Germline CDR1 SGHNT, CDR2 YENEEA. CDR3 length equals 13 residues. CDR3 in DNA: TGTGCCAGCAGCTTAGGACGTGGGGGAGGCTACACCTTC. Encoded protein: CASSLGRGGGYTF.

The gene calls are TRBV25-1 and TRBJ2-2; no clear D. This CDR3 has 14 residues. Germline CDR1 reads MGHDK; CDR2 reads SYGVNS. V was trimmed by 3 bases and J by 1 base, leaving 6 bases between them. The CDR3 spells CASSDRMNTGELFF. In DNA form, the CDR3 reads TGTGCCAGCAGTGACAGGATGAACACCGGGGAGCTGTTTTTT.

The rearrangement links TRBV6-6 to TRBJ1-1; TRBD1 is a possible D gene (5 bases). Germline values: CDR1 MNHNY, CDR2 SVGAGI (reference sequence). The CDR3 extends over 15 amino acids. V lost 2 bases to trimming and J lost 4 bases, with 14 bases between them. The CDR3 nucleotides are TGTGCCAGCAGTTACGGGGCAGGGACGTCCACTGAAGCTTTCTTT. Amino acids: CASSYGAGTSTEAFF.

The CDR3: CASSDGRADTQYF. The CDR3 DNA is TGTGCCAGCAGTGATGGGAGGGCAGATACGCAGTATTTT. This chain joins TRBV25-1 and TRBJ2-3; TRBD2 aligns across 7 bases. Germline CDR1 is MGHDK and CDR2 is SYGVNS. J was trimmed by 4 bases and V by 3 bases; bases with no gene match: 1. This CDR3 region has 13 residues.

V and J are TRBV24-1 and TRBJ2-5; 9 nucleotides match TRBD1. Germline loops: CDR1 KGHDR, CDR2 SFDVKD. This CDR3 is built from 15 residues. V shed 4 bases and J 4 bases; nucleotides not matched to a gene: 6. The CDR3 nucleotides read TGTGCCACCAGTGACACCGGGACAGGGAGAGAGACCCAGTACTTC. Residues: CATSDTGTGRETQYF.

J is TRBJ2-1 and V is TRBV25-1; D ambiguous. Deletions cut 5 bases from V and 0 bases from J, with 8 bases between. The CDR3 sequence is 14 residues long. From germline, CDR1 is MGHDK and CDR2 SYGVNS. The chain's CDR3 is CASSLPSSYNEQFF. The DNA for the CDR3 is TGTGCCAGCAGTCTACCGAGCTCCTACAATGAGCAGTTCTTC.

V and J are TRBV10-2 and TRBJ2-1, with TRBD2 matching over 12 bases. Germline CDR1 and CDR2: WSHSY and SAAADI. J was trimmed by 5 bases and V by 9 bases; bases with no gene match: 5. The CDR3 runs 14 residues. CDR3 residues: CASRLAGADNEQFF. Written as DNA, the CDR3 is TGCGCCAGTAGACTAGCGGGAGCTGACAATGAGCAGTTCTTC.

This clone was seen a single time. The chain has TRBV5-1 and TRBJ2-1; TRBD2 matches at 13 bases. Germline-derived CDR1 and CDR2 are SGHRS and YFSETQ. V shed 2 bases and J 2 bases; nucleotides not matched to a gene: 7. The CDR3 covers 18 residues. CDR3 coding DNA: TGCGCCAGCAGCTTCGGACTAGCGGGGGTAGAGACCTACAATGAGCAGTTCTTC. Residues: CASSFGLAGVETYNEQFF.

The CDR3 region has the DNA TGTGCCAGCAGCTTAGTTTGGGAAGAGACCCAGTACTTC. Residues: CASSLVWEETQYF. The J gene is TRBJ2-5, the V gene TRBV7-2; no clear D. Trimming took 1 base from V and 3 from J, leaving 6 bases between them. CDR1 is SGHTA, CDR2 FQGNSA, per germline. The CDR3 consists of 13 residues.

This clone was seen just once. V and J are TRBV5-1 and TRBJ2-7; D unresolved. Trimming pared 0 bases from V and 0 bases from J, leaving 13 bases between. The CDR3 length is 16 residues. The V gene's germline CDR1 is SGHRS and CDR2 YFSETQ. Written as DNA, the CDR3 is TGCGCCAGCAGCTTGGGGGTAAGACCCCTCTCCTACGAGCAGTACTTC. Translating gives CASSLGVRPLSYEQYF.

This chain connects TRBV27 to TRBJ2-1, with 10 bases aligning to TRBD2. CDR3 length equals 18 residues. Per germline, CDR1 MNHEY and CDR2 SMNVEV (reference sequence). Trimming cost V 7 bases and J 3 bases; bases outside gene matches: 15. DNA for the CDR3: TGTGCCAGCACCATGACTAGCGGGTCTGGTGTTTTCTACAATGAGCAGTTCTTC. This encodes CASTMTSGSGVFYNEQFF.

The rearrangement uses TRBV7-2 and TRBJ2-3, with D maybe TRBD2 (5 bases). This CDR3 contains 10 residues. CDR1 and CDR2 (germline): SGHTA, FQGNSA. Trimming removed 5 bases at V and 8 bases at J, with 5 bases between. The CDR3 DNA sequence: TGTGCCAGCAGCGAGGGTACGCAGTATTTT. This translates into CASSEGTQYF.